This T cell receptor beta chain was identified in a study of identical twins. General study findings and limits: With beta out-of-frame sequences, excess sharing by twins was weaker. A partial confounding effect on zero-insertion analyses could come from invariant MAIT and iNKT cells. Findings depended on cross-sectional statistics rather than tracking the same donors.

A few counts support this clonotype. Its target is not known. The donors were all healthy and Caucasian. TCRdb re-called the 5' RACE reads with MiXCR, one entry per CDR3 protein. The table records about 660,000 distinct CDR3 sequences, 8.6% of them present only once. Germline-derived CDR1 and CDR2 are MNHEY and SVGAGI. Trimming left V 0 bases short and J 4 bases short, with 15 bases between. The CDR3 totals 17 residues. This sample was also put to use in a study of yellow fever vaccine responses in identical twins.

The material sequenced was PBMCs. The genes are TRBV6-5 and TRBJ2-2; D ambiguous. The sequence was collected from a woman younger than 35 in good health. CDR3 sequence reads: CASSYSGVVMATGELFF. For the CDR3, the DNA is TGTGCCAGCAGTTACTCTGGGGTAGTCATGGCCACCGGGGAGCTGTTTTTT.